These 29 T cell receptor beta chains originate from one sample sequenced in a study of cytomegalovirus exposure and HLA in healthy donors. PCR primers comprised 60 Vbeta and 13 Jbeta primers. Clones were sequenced by immunoSEQ multiplex PCR, and TCRdb holds only the in-frame ones, with some missing. The sample includes under 250,000 clones, approximately 82% of them seen just once. What was sequenced was PBMCs. Every receptor here comes from a male donor in good health and CMV-seronegative.

This clone turned up a few times. The chain is built from TRBV6-1 and TRBJ1-3; D remains unclear. Deletions cut 4 bases from V and 3 bases from J, with 4 bases between. This CDR3 region has 12 residues. CDR1 is MNHNS, CDR2 SASEGT, per germline. DNA for the CDR3: TGTGCCAGCAGTGTTCGTGGAAACACCATATATTTT. Protein product: CASSVRGNTIYF.

As concerns this clone: One end of the junction fails to match germline, which may point to a read error. The V call is TRBV2, the J call TRBJ1-4, with D possibly matching TRBD1 (5 bases). This CDR3 spans 14 amino acids. CDR1 is SNHLY, CDR2 FYNNEI, per germline. The CDR3 loop is CASSEGQINEKLFF. Here the CDR3 DNA reads TGTGCCAGCAGCGAAGGACAAATCAATGAAAAACTGTTTTTT.

J is TRBJ2-2 and V is TRBV5-4, with no clear D. The CDR3 covers 15 residues. Germline CDR1 and CDR2: SGHNT and YYREEE (reference sequence). The V end lost 0 bases, the J end lost 3 bases, and 9 bases lay between the germline ends. The CDR3 bases are TGTGCCAGCAGCTTGGCTAGGCCAGACACCGGGGAGCTGTTTTTT. Amino acid sequence: CASSLARPDTGELFF.

This chain uses TRBV5-1 with TRBJ1-5; tentative D call: TRBD1 (6 bases). Germline-derived CDR1 and CDR2 are SGHRS and YFSETQ. Trimming removed 1 base from V and 1 base from J, with 9 bases in between. The CDR3 runs 15 residues. The CDR3 DNA is TGCGCCAGCAGCTTGACAGGGATGAGCAATCAGCCCCAGCATTTT. This codes for CASSLTGMSNQPQHF. Using reference TRBV5-1 and TRBJ1-5 for the parts outside the CDR3, the full variable domain is KAGVTQTPRYLIKTRGQQVTLSCSPISGHRSVSWYQQTPGQGLQFLFEYFSETQRNKGNFPGRFSGRQFSNSRSEMNVSTLELGDSALYLCASSLTGMSNQPQHFGDGTRLSIL.

This chain connects TRBV19 to TRBJ2-5; no firm D call. Germline CDR1 LNHDA, CDR2 SQIVND (reference sequence). Trimming pared 5 bases from V and 0 bases from J, leaving 4 bases between. The CDR3 has 12 residues. This CDR3 is CASSSYQETQYF. Written as DNA, the CDR3 is TGTGCCAGTAGTTCGTACCAAGAGACCCAGTACTTC.

This sequence joins TRBV6-5 and TRBJ2-7, with TRBD1 identical over 8 bases. Germline values: CDR1 MNHEY, CDR2 SVGAGI. This CDR3 has 13 residues. The CDR3 sequence is CAHGQGASYEQYF. DNA of the CDR3: TGTGCTCACGGGCAGGGGGCCTCCTACGAGCAGTACTTC.

This clone was seen only a few times. This sequence joins TRBV7-3 and TRBJ2-7, with 11 bases lining up with TRBD2. Trimming at V came to 5 bases and at J to 6 bases, leaving 6 bases not matched to a gene. Looked up from germline, CDR1 is SGHTA and CDR2 is FQGTGA. This CDR3 region has 14 residues. This CDR3 reads CASSSSGRAGEQYF. In nucleotides, the CDR3 is TGTGCCAGCAGCAGTAGCGGGAGGGCCGGCGAGCAGTACTTC.

V and J are TRBV7-6 and TRBJ1-3; maybe TRBD1 (6 bases). V was pared by 3 bases and J by 0 bases, with 15 bases between. CDR1 SGHVS and CDR2 FNYEAQ come from the germline V gene. The CDR3 consists of 17 residues. CDR3 region: CASSLFTKGVSGNTIYF. Here the CDR3 DNA reads TGTGCCAGCAGCTTGTTCACTAAGGGGGTCTCTGGAAACACCATATATTTT. Complete variable domain (other parts from reference TRBV7-6 and TRBJ1-3): GAGVSQSPRYKVTKRGQDVALRCDPISGHVSLYWYRQALGQGPEFLTYFNYEAQQDKSGLPNDRFSAERPEGSISTLTIQRTEQRDSAMYRCASSLFTKGVSGNTIYFGEGSWLTVV.

This chain uses TRBV19 with TRBJ2-2; TRBD1 aligns across 8 bases. The ends lost 4 bases at V and 8 bases at J; junction bases unmatched: 6. This CDR3 is built from 14 residues. Germline V CDR1 and CDR2: LNHDA, SQIVND (reference sequence). CDR3 sequence: CASSTRQGPGELFF. CDR3 coding DNA: TGTGCCAGTAGTACCCGACAGGGGCCGGGGGAGCTGTTTTTT.

The chain recombines TRBV4-2 with TRBJ2-1; TRBD2 aligns across 7 bases. Looked up from germline, CDR1 is LGHNA and CDR2 is YNFKEQ. The CDR3 spans 19 residues. J lost 0 bases, V lost 9 bases, and 20 bases had no gene match. The CDR3 sequence is CARGASGSPTGGSYNEQFF. CDR3 nucleotide sequence: TGTGCCAGAGGGGCGTCCGGGAGCCCCACGGGAGGCTCCTACAATGAGCAGTTCTTC.

This chain uses TRBV5-1 with TRBJ2-5; a weak D match, TRBD2 (7 bases). Trimming took off 0 bases at V and 4 bases at J, with 16 bases between the two ends. The V gene's germline CDR1 is SGHRS and CDR2 YFSETQ. The CDR3 loop spans 16 amino acids. This CDR3 is CASSLAGGRTVETQYF. The CDR3 nucleotides are TGCGCCAGCAGCTTGGCCGGGGGGCGCACCGTAGAGACCCAGTACTTC.

The chain recombines TRBV19 with TRBJ1-5; 7 nucleotides align to TRBD1. Germline CDR1 reads LNHDA; CDR2 reads SQIVND (reference sequence). V dropped 7 bases and J dropped 3; count of bases not matched to a gene: 9. The CDR3 covers 15 residues. CDR3 DNA sequence: TGTGCCAGTATCCCGAGGACAGGCGACAATCAGCCCCAGCATTTT. The encoded protein is CASIPRTGDNQPQHF.

This clone was seen a few times. V is TRBV2 and J is TRBJ1-4; the match to TRBD1 covers 10 bases. The V and J ends lost 5 bases and 1 base, in that order; junction bases with no gene match: 4. The V gene's germline CDR1 is SNHLY and CDR2 FYNNEI. This CDR3 has 16 amino acids. The CDR3 region is CASSKDRGKTNEKLFF. The CDR3 bases are TGTGCCAGCAGTAAGGACAGGGGGAAAACTAATGAAAAACTGTTTTTT.

The chain joins TRBV6-6 to TRBJ2-1, with TRBD2 matching over 10 bases. The length of the CDR3 is 15 residues. With 5 bases clipped from V and 7 bases from J, the junction kept 8 bases outside the gene matches. Per the germline V gene, CDR1 is MNHNY and CDR2 is SVGAGI (reference sequence). CDR3 DNA: TGTGCCAGCAGTCTATTAGCGGGAGGCGATAATGAGCAGTTCTTC. Protein product: CASSLLAGGDNEQFF.

This chain connects TRBV27 to TRBJ2-1; 9 bases match TRBD2. The trim removed 2 bases at V and 4 bases at J, leaving 3 bases unmatched. The CDR3 runs to 15 residues. Looked up from germline, CDR1 is MNHEY and CDR2 is SMNVEV (reference sequence). CDR3 DNA sequence: TGTGCCAGCAGTTTACTTAGCGGGGGTTACAATGAGCAGTTCTTC. Residues: CASSLLSGGYNEQFF.

Details on this clone: The identical CDR3 is also encoded by other nucleotide sequences in the sample. The genes are TRBV2 and TRBJ2-1, with 14 bases identical to TRBD2. J was trimmed by 4 bases and V by 3 bases; bases with no gene match: 8. CDR1 is SNHLY and CDR2 is FYNNEI in the germline V gene. CDR3 length: 18 amino acids. CDR3 loop: CASSERGTSGRGYNEQFF. For the CDR3, the DNA is TGTGCCAGCAGTGAGAGAGGGACTAGCGGGAGAGGTTACAATGAGCAGTTCTTC. Using reference TRBV2 and TRBJ2-1 for the parts outside the CDR3, the full variable domain is EPEVTQTPSHQVTQMGQEVILRCVPISNHLYFYWYRQILGQKVEFLVSFYNNEISEKSEIFDDQFSVERPDGSNFTLKIRSTKLEDSAMYFCASSERGTSGRGYNEQFFGPGTRLTVL.

The chain has TRBV5-5 and TRBJ1-1, with 8 bases matching TRBD1. Germline V lookup: CDR1 SGHKS, CDR2 YYEKEE (reference sequence). J was trimmed by 4 bases and V by 2 bases; bases with no gene match: 4. The CDR3 totals 14 residues. The CDR3 loop reads CASSLGQGATEAFF. The CDR3 nucleotides read TGTGCCAGCAGCTTAGGACAGGGAGCCACTGAAGCTTTCTTT. The full variable domain, completed using reference TRBV5-5 and TRBJ1-1, is DAGVTQSPTHLIKTRGQQVTLRCSPISGHKSVSWYQQVLGQGPQFIFQYYEKEERGRGNFPDRFSARQFPNYSSELNVNALLLGDSALYLCASSLGQGATEAFFGQGTRLTVV.

In DNA, the CDR3 is TGTGCCAGCAGCAAATCGGGACAGGGGGAAAACTATGGCTACACCTTC. This sequence encodes CASSKSGQGENYGYTF. This chain joins TRBV5-8 and TRBJ1-2; 11 bases are shared with TRBD1. Germline V gives CDR1 SGHTS, CDR2 YDEGEE. With 4 bases clipped from V and 2 bases from J, the junction kept 7 bases outside the gene matches. The CDR3 sequence is 16 residues long.

This sequence joins TRBV18 and TRBJ2-1, with 9 positions matching TRBD2. The CDR3 is 15 amino acids. CDR1 is KGHSH, CDR2 LQKENI, per germline. V was clipped by 4 bases and J by 8 bases; unmatched bases: 9. The CDR3 DNA follows: TGTGCCAGCTCACGGCGGGAGGGCCCTGGACATGAGCAGTTCTTC. It is translated as CASSRREGPGHEQFF.

This sequence joins TRBV30 and TRBJ2-5; 7 nucleotides match TRBD2. Germline loops: CDR1 GTSNPN, CDR2 SVGIG (reference sequence). V lost 3 bases to trimming and J lost 2 bases; unmatched junction nucleotides: 3. The CDR3 is 13 residues long. The CDR3 coding sequence is TGTGCCTGGAGCCGGACTAGACAAGAGACCCAGTACTTC. It codes for CAWSRTRQETQYF.

This clone was seen a single time. The V gene is TRBV19, the J gene TRBJ2-4; 11 positions agree with TRBD2. Germline V CDR1 and CDR2: LNHDA, SQIVND (reference sequence). There are 15 residues in the CDR3. With 3 bases clipped from V and 9 bases from J, the junction kept 7 bases outside the gene matches. The CDR3 DNA is TGTGCCAGTAGTATGAATAGCGGGAGGGCTATCATTCAGTACTTC. Translation: CASSMNSGRAIIQYF.

Only a few counts were recorded for this clone. The chain is built from TRBV6-5 and TRBJ2-2, with 7 bases aligning to TRBD2. Unmatched junction bases numbered 6, after V lost 2 bases and J lost 6 bases. The CDR3 loop spans 15 amino acids. Germline CDR1 MNHEY, CDR2 SVGAGI. CDR3 loop: CASSYGRVFAGELFF. The CDR3 region has the DNA TGTGCCAGCAGTTACGGGAGGGTTTTTGCCGGGGAGCTGTTTTTT.

This chain connects TRBV4-1 to TRBJ2-7; TRBD2 agrees at 10 bases. The germline V gene has CDR1 MGHRA and CDR2 YSYEKL. J gave up 5 bases and V 1 base, and 5 bases lay outside the gene matches. CDR3 length: 15 residues. The CDR3 loop reads CASSQGGLAANEQYF. CDR3 bases: TGCGCCAGCAGCCAAGGAGGACTAGCGGCTAACGAGCAGTACTTC.

This clone was seen just once. The V call is TRBV7-6, the J call TRBJ2-3, with 15 bases lining up with TRBD2. With V trimmed by 2 bases and J by 4 bases, 10 bases remained unmatched. Germline V gives CDR1 SGHVS, CDR2 FNYEAQ. This CDR3 has 19 residues. The CDR3 region has the DNA TGTGCCAGCAGCTTACATCTGGGACTAGCGGGAGGACCCTCAGATACGCAGTATTTT. Encoded protein: CASSLHLGLAGGPSDTQYF.

CDR3 amino acids: CASSLSSLAGKETQYF. In DNA, the CDR3 is TGTGCCAGCAGTTTATCATCGCTAGCGGGGAAAGAGACCCAGTACTTC. The V gene is TRBV27, the J gene TRBJ2-5, with 9 bases that match TRBD2. The CDR3 contains 16 residues. V shed 0 bases, J shed 3 bases, and the junction held 5 bases outside the gene matches. The germline V gene encodes CDR1 MNHEY and CDR2 SMNVEV (reference sequence).

The chain is built from TRBV5-1 and TRBJ2-5, with D possibly TRBD2 on 6 matching bases. V lost 0 bases and J lost 5, with 11 bases in between. CDR3 size: 14 residues. The germline gives CDR1 SGHRS, CDR2 YFSETQ. CDR3 nucleotides: TGCGCCAGCAGCTTGGCGGGGGTCGGGGAGACCCAGTACTTC. This codes for CASSLAGVGETQYF. The full variable domain, with the rest looked up from reference TRBV5-1 and TRBJ2-5, is KAGVTQTPRYLIKTRGQQVTLSCSPISGHRSVSWYQQTPGQGLQFLFEYFSETQRNKGNFPGRFSGRQFSNSRSEMNVSTLELGDSALYLCASSLAGVGETQYFGPGTRLLVL.

In this sample, this clone turned up a few times. The chain has TRBV5-6 and TRBJ1-4; D perhaps matches TRBD1 (6 bases). The CDR3 loop spans 14 amino acids. Germline-derived CDR1 and CDR2 are SGHDT and YYEEEE. V lost 4 bases and J lost 5, with 12 bases in between. The CDR3 loop reads CASSLTGMNEKLFF. CDR3 coding DNA: TGTGCCAGCAGCCTCACAGGGATGAATGAAAAACTGTTTTTT.

The chain uses TRBV9 and TRBJ2-5, with 7 bases fitting TRBD2. The trim removed 0 bases at V and 0 bases at J, leaving 5 bases unmatched. This CDR3 has 16 amino acids. Looked up from germline, CDR1 is SGDLS and CDR2 is YYNGEE. The CDR3 nucleotides read TGTGCCAGCAGCGTAGACGCTAGCGGATACCAAGAGACCCAGTACTTC. It yields the protein CASSVDASGYQETQYF.

CDR3 region: CASRLTGSEQFF. The DNA of the CDR3 is TGCGCCAGCAGGTTGACAGGGAGTGAGCAGTTCTTC. The chain links TRBV5-1 to TRBJ2-1; 7 nucleotides agree with TRBD1. This CDR3 has 12 residues. V lost 5 bases, J lost 9 bases, and 5 bases stayed unmatched. Germline V CDR1 and CDR2: SGHRS, YFSETQ.